The 9 T cell receptor beta chains below come from one sample, sequenced in a study of OX40 agonist ivuxolimab in advanced cancers. Data came from immunoSEQ multiplex PCR; TCRdb stores just in-frame clones and leaves some out. The sample has roughly 50,000 clones; around 89% are singletons. The specimen was CD4+ or CD8+ T cells sorted from blood, collected in a trial of the OX40 agonist ivuxolimab. The receptors were sampled from an adult with an advanced solid tumor such as melanoma, head and neck, liver or kidney cancer.

A few counts support this clone. This sequence joins TRBV7-2 and TRBJ1-1; D is ambiguous. This CDR3 is built from 16 residues. Germline assignment: CDR1 SGHTA and CDR2 FQGNSA. The ends were cut back, 0 bases at V and 1 base at J, with 12 bases in the middle. The CDR3 bases are TGTGCCAGCAGCTTAGCCGGGAAGGTGTGGAACACTGAAGCTTTCTTT. It codes for CASSLAGKVWNTEAFF.

The chain is built from TRBV29-1 and TRBJ2-3; 7 bases are shared with TRBD1. The germline gives CDR1 SQVTM, CDR2 ANQGSEA. The junction had 0 bases not matched to a gene; V was cut back by 3 bases and J by 0 bases. The CDR3 contains 13 residues. The CDR3 bases are TGCAGCGTTGAGGACAGGAGCACAGATACGCAGTATTTT. Protein product: CSVEDRSTDTQYF.

This sequence joins TRBV5-6 and TRBJ2-2; tentatively, D is TRBD2 (6 bases). The CDR3 runs 15 residues. Germline CDR1 SGHDT, CDR2 YYEEEE. The V end was cut by 4 bases, the J end by 8 bases, with 18 bases between. The CDR3 DNA sequence: TGTGCCAGCAGCATCGGACTAATGGGATGGGGGGAGCTGTTTTTT. It translates to CASSIGLMGWGELFF.

A single count supports this clone. The V gene is TRBV25-1, the J gene TRBJ2-5, with unresolved D. Germline V gives CDR1 MGHDK, CDR2 SYGVNS. The CDR3 length is 11 residues. V was shortened by 8 bases and J by 2 bases, with 6 bases between the two germline ends. The CDR3 loop is CASGVQETQYF. The CDR3 DNA is TGTGCCAGCGGTGTACAAGAGACCCAGTACTTC. Variable domain in full (rest from reference TRBV25-1 and TRBJ2-5): EADIYQTPRYLVIGTGKKITLECSQTMGHDKMYWYQQDPGMELHLIHYSYGVNSTEKGDLSSESTVSRIRTEHFPLTLESARPSHTSQYLCASGVQETQYFGPGTRLLVL.

The chain couples TRBV29-1 to TRBJ1-3, with a tentative D call TRBD1 (6 bases). Germline CDR1 SQVTM, CDR2 ANQGSEA. The V gene lost 4 bases and the J gene lost 1 base, with 11 bases spanning the gap. The CDR3 length is 14 residues. CDR3 sequence reads: CSVGSGESGNTIYF. The CDR3 DNA reads TGCAGCGTTGGCTCAGGGGAGTCTGGAAACACCATATATTTT.

This clone occurred many times. The chain couples TRBV5-6 to TRBJ2-7; possible D gene TRBD1, 5 bases. V was cut by 3 bases and J by 2 bases, with 18 bases left in between. In germline, CDR1 is SGHDT, CDR2 YYEEEE. The CDR3 spans 16 residues. The CDR3 spells CASSWRDSGNPYEQYF. Here the CDR3 DNA reads TGTGCCAGCAGCTGGCGCGACTCAGGGAACCCCTACGAGCAGTACTTC. The variable domain in full, completed from reference TRBV5-6 and TRBJ2-7, reads DAGVTQSPTHLIKTRGQQVTLRCSPKSGHDTVSWYQQALGQGPQFIFQYYEEEERQRGNFPDRFSGHQFPNYSSELNVNALLLGDSALYLCASSWRDSGNPYEQYFGPGTRLTVT.

This clone was seen more than once but under ten times. V is TRBV15 and J is TRBJ2-1, with 8 bases that match TRBD2. J gave up 5 bases and V 0 bases, and 6 bases lay outside the gene matches. The CDR3 is 16 amino acids. In germline, CDR1 is LNHNV, CDR2 YYDKDF (reference sequence). The CDR3 DNA follows: TGTGCCACCAGCAGAGAGCGGGAGGTGGGGGACAATGAGCAGTTCTTC. Its translation is CATSREREVGDNEQFF.

This chain uses TRBV28 with TRBJ1-5, with D possibly TRBD1 on 5 matching bases. The CDR3 covers 17 residues. Germline CDR1 reads MDHEN; CDR2 reads SYDVKM. Trimming cost V 6 bases and J 2 bases, with 20 bases left between them. The CDR3 sequence is CASREGLRDRGNQPQHF. The CDR3 nucleotides read TGTGCCAGCAGAGAGGGGTTAAGAGATCGGGGCAATCAGCCCCAGCATTTT.

In its sample, this clone ranks as medium-sized (0.01 to 0.1%). V and J are TRBV19 and TRBJ2-5; 7 bases agree with TRBD2. The germline V gene has CDR1 LNHDA and CDR2 SQIVND (reference sequence). V shed 1 base, J shed 4 bases, and the junction held 6 bases outside the gene matches. This CDR3 is 15 amino acids long. In nucleotides, the CDR3 is TGTGCCAGTAGTATAGCTAGCGGAAGCCCAGAGACCCAGTACTTC. This sequence encodes CASSIASGSPETQYF.